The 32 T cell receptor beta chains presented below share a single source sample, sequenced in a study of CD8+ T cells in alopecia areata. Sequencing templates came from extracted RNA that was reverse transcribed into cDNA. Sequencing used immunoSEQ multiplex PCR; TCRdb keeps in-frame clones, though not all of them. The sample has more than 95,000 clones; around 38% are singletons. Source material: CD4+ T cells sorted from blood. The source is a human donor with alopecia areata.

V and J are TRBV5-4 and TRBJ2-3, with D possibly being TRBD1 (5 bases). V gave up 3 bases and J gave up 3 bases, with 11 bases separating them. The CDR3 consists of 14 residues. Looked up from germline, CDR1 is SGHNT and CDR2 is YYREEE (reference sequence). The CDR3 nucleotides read TGTGCCAGCAGCTGGTTGACAGCTACAGATACGCAGTATTTT. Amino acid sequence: CASSWLTATDTQYF.

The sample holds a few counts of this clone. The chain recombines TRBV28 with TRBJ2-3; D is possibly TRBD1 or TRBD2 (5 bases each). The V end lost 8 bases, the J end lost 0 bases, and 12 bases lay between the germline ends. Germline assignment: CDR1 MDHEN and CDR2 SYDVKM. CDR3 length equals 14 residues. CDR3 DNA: TGTGCCAGCCGGGACCAAACTAGCACAGATACGCAGTATTTT. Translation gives CASRDQTSTDTQYF.

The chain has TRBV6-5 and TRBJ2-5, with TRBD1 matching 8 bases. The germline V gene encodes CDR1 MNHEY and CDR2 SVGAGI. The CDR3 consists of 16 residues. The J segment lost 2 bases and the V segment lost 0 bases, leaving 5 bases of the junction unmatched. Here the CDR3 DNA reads TGTGCCAGCAGTTACTCGATTAACAGGGGGCAAGAGACCCAGTACTTC. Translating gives CASSYSINRGQETQYF.

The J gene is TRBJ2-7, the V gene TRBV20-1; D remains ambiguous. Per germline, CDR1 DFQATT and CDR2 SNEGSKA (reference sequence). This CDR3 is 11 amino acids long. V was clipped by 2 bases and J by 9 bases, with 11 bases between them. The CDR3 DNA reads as TGCAGTGCTAGATCCAAGCACGGGCAGTACTTC. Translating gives CSARSKHGQYF.

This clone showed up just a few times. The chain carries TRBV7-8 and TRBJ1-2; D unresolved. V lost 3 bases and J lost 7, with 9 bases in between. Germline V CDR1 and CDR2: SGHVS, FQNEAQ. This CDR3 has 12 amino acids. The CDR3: CASSFLGSGYTF. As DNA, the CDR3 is TGTGCCAGCAGCTTCTTGGGCAGTGGCTACACCTTC.

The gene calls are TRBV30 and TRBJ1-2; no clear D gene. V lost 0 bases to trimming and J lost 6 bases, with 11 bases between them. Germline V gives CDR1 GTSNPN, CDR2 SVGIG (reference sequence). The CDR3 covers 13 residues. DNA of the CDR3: TGTGCCTGGAGTGTATCGGGGAGAGATGGCTACACCTTC. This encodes CAWSVSGRDGYTF.

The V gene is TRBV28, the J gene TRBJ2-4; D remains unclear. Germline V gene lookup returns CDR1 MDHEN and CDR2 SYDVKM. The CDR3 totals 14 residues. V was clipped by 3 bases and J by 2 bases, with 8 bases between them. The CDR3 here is CASSFLSSKNIQYF. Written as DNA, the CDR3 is TGTGCCAGCAGTTTTCTATCTTCCAAAAACATTCAGTACTTC.

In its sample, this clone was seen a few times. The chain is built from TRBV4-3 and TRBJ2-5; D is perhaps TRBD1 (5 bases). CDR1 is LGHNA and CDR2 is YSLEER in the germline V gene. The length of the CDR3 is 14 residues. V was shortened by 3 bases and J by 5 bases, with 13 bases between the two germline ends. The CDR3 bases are TGCGCCAGCAGCCAGTCGACAGACGGGGAGACCCAGTACTTC. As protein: CASSQSTDGETQYF.

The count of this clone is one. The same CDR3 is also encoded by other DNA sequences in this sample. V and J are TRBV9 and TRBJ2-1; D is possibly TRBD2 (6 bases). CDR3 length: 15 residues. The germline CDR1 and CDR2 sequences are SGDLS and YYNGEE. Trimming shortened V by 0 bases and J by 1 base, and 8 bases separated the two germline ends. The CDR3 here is CASSVVSGSYNEQFF. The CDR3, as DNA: TGTGCCAGCAGCGTAGTCAGCGGGTCCTACAATGAGCAGTTCTTC.

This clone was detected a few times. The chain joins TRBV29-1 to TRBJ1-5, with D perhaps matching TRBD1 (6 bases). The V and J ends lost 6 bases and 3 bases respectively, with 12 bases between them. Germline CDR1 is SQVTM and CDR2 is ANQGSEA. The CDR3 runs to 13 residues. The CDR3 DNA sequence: TGCAGCGTCGCCACAGGGACCAATCAGCCCCAGCATTTT. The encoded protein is CSVATGTNQPQHF.

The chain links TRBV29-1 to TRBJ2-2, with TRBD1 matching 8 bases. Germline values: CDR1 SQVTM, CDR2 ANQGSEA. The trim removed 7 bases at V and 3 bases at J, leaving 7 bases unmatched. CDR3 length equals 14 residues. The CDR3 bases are TGCAGCGCCGCCCCGACAGGGGACACCGGGGAGCTGTTTTTT. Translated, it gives CSAAPTGDTGELFF.

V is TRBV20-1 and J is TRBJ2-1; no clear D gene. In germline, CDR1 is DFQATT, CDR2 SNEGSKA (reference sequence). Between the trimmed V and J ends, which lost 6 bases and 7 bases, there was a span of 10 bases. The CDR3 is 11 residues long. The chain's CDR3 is CSANPHNEQFF. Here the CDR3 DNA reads TGCAGTGCCAACCCCCATAATGAGCAGTTCTTC.

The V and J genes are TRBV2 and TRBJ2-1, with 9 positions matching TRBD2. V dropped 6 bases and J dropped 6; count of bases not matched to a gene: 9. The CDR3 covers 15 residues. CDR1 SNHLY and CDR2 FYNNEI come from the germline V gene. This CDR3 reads CASRREGLLINEQFF. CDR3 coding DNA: TGTGCCAGCAGGCGGGAGGGCCTGTTAATCAATGAGCAGTTCTTC. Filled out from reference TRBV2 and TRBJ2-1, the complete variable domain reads EPEVTQTPSHQVTQMGQEVILRCVPISNHLYFYWYRQILGQKVEFLVSFYNNEISEKSEIFDDQFSVERPDGSNFTLKIRSTKLEDSAMYFCASRREGLLINEQFFGPGTRLTVL.

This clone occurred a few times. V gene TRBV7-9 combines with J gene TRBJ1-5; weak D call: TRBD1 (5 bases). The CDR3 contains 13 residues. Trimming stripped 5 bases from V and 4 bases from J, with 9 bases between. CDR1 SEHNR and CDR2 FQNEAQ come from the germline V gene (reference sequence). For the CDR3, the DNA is TGTGCCAGCAGCCCCGGGGGGAATCAGCCCCAGCATTTT. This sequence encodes CASSPGGNQPQHF.

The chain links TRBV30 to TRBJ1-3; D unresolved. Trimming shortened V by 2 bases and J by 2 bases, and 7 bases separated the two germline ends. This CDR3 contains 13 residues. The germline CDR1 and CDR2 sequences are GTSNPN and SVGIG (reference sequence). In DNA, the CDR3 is TGTGCCTGGAGTCTTATCCCTGGAAACACCATATATTTT. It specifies CAWSLIPGNTIYF.

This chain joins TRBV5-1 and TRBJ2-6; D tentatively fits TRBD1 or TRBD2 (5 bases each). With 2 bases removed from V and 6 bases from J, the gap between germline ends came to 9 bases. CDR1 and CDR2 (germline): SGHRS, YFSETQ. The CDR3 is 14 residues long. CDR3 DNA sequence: TGCGCCAGCAGCTTTGGGGACGAGGCCAACGTCCTGACTTTC. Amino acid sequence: CASSFGDEANVLTF.

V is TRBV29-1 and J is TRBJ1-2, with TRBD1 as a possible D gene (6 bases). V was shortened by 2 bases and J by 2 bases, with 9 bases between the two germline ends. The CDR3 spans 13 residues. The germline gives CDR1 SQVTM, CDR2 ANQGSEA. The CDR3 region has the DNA TGCAGCGTTGAAAGGGACACAAACTATGGCTACACCTTC. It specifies CSVERDTNYGYTF.

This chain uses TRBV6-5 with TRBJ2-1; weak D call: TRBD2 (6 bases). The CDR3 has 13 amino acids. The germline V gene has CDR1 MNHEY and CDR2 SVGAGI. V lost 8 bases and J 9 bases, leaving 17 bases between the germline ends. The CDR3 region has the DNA TGTGCCAGCCTGGGACGCGGGAAGGCTGAGCAGTTCTTC. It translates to CASLGRGKAEQFF.

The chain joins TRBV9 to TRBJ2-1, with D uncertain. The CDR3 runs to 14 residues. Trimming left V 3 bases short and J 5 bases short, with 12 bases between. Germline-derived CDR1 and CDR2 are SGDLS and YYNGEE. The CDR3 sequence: CASSDLRGDNEQFF. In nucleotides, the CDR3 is TGTGCCAGCAGCGACCTGCGCGGTGACAATGAGCAGTTCTTC.

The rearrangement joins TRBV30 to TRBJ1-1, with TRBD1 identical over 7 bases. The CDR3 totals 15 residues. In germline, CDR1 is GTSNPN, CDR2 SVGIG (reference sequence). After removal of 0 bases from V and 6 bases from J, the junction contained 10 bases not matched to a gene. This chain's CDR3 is CAWSVGMTGFAEAFF. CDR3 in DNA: TGTGCCTGGAGTGTGGGTATGACAGGGTTCGCTGAAGCTTTCTTT. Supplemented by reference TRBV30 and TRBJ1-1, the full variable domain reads SQTIHQWPATLVQPVGSPLSLECTVEGTSNPNLYWYRQAAGRGLQLLFYSVGIGQISSEVPQNLSASRPQDRQFILSSKKLLLSDSGFYLCAWSVGMTGFAEAFFGQGTRLTVV.

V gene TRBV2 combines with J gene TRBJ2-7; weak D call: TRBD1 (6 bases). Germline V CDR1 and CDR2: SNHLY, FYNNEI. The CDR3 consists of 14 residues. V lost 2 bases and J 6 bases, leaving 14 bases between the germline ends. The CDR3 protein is CASSELPLGGEQYF. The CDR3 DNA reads TGTGCCAGCAGTGAACTTCCCCTAGGGGGCGAGCAGTACTTC. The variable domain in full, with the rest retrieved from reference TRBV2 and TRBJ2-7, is EPEVTQTPSHQVTQMGQEVILRCVPISNHLYFYWYRQILGQKVEFLVSFYNNEISEKSEIFDDQFSVERPDGSNFTLKIRSTKLEDSAMYFCASSELPLGGEQYFGPGTRLTVT.

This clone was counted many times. The CDR3, as DNA: TGTGCCAGCAGCTCGCCCCTTACGCAGTATTTT. Protein sequence: CASSSPLTQYF. The V call is TRBV7-2, the J call TRBJ2-3; no clear D. There are 11 residues in the CDR3. V was trimmed by 4 bases and J by 8 bases, leaving 7 bases between them. Germline lookup yields CDR1 SGHTA and CDR2 FQGNSA.

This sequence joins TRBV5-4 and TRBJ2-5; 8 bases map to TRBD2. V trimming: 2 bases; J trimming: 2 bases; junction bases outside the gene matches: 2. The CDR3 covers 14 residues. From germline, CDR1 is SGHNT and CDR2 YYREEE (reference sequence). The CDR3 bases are TGTGCCAGCAGCTTAGGACTAGCACAAGAGACCCAGTACTTC. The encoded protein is CASSLGLAQETQYF.

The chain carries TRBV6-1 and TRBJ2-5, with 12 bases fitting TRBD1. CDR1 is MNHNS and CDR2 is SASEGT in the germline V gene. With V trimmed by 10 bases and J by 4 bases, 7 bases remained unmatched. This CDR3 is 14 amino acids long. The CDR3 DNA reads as TGTGCCACCGGGGACAGGGGGCATTCAGAGACCCAGTACTTC. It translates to CATGDRGHSETQYF.

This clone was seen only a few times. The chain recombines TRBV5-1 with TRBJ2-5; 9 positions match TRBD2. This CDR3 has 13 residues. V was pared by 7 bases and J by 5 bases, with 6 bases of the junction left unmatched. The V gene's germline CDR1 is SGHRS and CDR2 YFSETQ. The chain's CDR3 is CASEGLAQETQYF. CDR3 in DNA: TGCGCCAGCGAGGGACTAGCACAGGAGACCCAGTACTTC.

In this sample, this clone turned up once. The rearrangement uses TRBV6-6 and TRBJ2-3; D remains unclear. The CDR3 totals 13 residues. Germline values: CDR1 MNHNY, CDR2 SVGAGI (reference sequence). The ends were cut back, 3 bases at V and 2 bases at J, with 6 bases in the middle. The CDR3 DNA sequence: TGTGCCAGCAGTTATCATGTCACAGATACGCAGTATTTT. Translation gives CASSYHVTDTQYF.

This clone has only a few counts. The CDR3: CASSFNRNTEAFF. The CDR3 nucleotides read TGTGCCAGCAGTTTTAACAGGAACACTGAAGCTTTCTTT. V usage is TRBV28 and J usage is TRBJ1-1; D ambiguous. The V gene's germline CDR1 is MDHEN and CDR2 SYDVKM. The CDR3 length is 13 residues. Between the trimmed V and J ends, which lost 3 bases and 1 base, there was a span of 6 bases.

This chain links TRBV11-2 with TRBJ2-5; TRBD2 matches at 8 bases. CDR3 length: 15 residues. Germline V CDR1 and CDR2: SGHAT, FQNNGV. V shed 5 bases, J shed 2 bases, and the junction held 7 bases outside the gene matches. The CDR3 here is CASSLGGLDQETQYF. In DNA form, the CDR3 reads TGTGCCAGCAGCCTAGGGGGACTAGATCAAGAGACCCAGTACTTC.

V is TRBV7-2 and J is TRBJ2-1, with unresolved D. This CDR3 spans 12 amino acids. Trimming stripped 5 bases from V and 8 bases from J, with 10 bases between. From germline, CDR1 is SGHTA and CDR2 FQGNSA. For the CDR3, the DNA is TGTGCCAGCAGCAGACAAGGACATGAGCAGTTCTTC. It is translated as CASSRQGHEQFF.

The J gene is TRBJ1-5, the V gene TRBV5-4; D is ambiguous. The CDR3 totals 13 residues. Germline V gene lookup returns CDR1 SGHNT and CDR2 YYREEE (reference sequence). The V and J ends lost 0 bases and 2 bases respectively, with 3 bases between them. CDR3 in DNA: TGTGCCAGCAGCTTGGCAGGCAATCAGCCCCAGCATTTT. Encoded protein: CASSLAGNQPQHF.

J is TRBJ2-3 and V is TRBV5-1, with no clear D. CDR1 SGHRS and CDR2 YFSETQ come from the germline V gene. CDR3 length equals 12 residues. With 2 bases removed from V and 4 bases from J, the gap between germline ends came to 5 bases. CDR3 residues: CASSFDPDTQYF. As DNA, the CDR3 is TGCGCCAGCAGCTTCGATCCAGATACGCAGTATTTT.

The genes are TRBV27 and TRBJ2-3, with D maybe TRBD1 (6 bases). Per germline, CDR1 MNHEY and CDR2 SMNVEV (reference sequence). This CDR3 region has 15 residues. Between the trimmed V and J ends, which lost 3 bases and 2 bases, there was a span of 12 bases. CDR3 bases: TGTGCCAGCAGTTTGGACAGCCCAGACACAGATACGCAGTATTTT. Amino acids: CASSLDSPDTDTQYF.